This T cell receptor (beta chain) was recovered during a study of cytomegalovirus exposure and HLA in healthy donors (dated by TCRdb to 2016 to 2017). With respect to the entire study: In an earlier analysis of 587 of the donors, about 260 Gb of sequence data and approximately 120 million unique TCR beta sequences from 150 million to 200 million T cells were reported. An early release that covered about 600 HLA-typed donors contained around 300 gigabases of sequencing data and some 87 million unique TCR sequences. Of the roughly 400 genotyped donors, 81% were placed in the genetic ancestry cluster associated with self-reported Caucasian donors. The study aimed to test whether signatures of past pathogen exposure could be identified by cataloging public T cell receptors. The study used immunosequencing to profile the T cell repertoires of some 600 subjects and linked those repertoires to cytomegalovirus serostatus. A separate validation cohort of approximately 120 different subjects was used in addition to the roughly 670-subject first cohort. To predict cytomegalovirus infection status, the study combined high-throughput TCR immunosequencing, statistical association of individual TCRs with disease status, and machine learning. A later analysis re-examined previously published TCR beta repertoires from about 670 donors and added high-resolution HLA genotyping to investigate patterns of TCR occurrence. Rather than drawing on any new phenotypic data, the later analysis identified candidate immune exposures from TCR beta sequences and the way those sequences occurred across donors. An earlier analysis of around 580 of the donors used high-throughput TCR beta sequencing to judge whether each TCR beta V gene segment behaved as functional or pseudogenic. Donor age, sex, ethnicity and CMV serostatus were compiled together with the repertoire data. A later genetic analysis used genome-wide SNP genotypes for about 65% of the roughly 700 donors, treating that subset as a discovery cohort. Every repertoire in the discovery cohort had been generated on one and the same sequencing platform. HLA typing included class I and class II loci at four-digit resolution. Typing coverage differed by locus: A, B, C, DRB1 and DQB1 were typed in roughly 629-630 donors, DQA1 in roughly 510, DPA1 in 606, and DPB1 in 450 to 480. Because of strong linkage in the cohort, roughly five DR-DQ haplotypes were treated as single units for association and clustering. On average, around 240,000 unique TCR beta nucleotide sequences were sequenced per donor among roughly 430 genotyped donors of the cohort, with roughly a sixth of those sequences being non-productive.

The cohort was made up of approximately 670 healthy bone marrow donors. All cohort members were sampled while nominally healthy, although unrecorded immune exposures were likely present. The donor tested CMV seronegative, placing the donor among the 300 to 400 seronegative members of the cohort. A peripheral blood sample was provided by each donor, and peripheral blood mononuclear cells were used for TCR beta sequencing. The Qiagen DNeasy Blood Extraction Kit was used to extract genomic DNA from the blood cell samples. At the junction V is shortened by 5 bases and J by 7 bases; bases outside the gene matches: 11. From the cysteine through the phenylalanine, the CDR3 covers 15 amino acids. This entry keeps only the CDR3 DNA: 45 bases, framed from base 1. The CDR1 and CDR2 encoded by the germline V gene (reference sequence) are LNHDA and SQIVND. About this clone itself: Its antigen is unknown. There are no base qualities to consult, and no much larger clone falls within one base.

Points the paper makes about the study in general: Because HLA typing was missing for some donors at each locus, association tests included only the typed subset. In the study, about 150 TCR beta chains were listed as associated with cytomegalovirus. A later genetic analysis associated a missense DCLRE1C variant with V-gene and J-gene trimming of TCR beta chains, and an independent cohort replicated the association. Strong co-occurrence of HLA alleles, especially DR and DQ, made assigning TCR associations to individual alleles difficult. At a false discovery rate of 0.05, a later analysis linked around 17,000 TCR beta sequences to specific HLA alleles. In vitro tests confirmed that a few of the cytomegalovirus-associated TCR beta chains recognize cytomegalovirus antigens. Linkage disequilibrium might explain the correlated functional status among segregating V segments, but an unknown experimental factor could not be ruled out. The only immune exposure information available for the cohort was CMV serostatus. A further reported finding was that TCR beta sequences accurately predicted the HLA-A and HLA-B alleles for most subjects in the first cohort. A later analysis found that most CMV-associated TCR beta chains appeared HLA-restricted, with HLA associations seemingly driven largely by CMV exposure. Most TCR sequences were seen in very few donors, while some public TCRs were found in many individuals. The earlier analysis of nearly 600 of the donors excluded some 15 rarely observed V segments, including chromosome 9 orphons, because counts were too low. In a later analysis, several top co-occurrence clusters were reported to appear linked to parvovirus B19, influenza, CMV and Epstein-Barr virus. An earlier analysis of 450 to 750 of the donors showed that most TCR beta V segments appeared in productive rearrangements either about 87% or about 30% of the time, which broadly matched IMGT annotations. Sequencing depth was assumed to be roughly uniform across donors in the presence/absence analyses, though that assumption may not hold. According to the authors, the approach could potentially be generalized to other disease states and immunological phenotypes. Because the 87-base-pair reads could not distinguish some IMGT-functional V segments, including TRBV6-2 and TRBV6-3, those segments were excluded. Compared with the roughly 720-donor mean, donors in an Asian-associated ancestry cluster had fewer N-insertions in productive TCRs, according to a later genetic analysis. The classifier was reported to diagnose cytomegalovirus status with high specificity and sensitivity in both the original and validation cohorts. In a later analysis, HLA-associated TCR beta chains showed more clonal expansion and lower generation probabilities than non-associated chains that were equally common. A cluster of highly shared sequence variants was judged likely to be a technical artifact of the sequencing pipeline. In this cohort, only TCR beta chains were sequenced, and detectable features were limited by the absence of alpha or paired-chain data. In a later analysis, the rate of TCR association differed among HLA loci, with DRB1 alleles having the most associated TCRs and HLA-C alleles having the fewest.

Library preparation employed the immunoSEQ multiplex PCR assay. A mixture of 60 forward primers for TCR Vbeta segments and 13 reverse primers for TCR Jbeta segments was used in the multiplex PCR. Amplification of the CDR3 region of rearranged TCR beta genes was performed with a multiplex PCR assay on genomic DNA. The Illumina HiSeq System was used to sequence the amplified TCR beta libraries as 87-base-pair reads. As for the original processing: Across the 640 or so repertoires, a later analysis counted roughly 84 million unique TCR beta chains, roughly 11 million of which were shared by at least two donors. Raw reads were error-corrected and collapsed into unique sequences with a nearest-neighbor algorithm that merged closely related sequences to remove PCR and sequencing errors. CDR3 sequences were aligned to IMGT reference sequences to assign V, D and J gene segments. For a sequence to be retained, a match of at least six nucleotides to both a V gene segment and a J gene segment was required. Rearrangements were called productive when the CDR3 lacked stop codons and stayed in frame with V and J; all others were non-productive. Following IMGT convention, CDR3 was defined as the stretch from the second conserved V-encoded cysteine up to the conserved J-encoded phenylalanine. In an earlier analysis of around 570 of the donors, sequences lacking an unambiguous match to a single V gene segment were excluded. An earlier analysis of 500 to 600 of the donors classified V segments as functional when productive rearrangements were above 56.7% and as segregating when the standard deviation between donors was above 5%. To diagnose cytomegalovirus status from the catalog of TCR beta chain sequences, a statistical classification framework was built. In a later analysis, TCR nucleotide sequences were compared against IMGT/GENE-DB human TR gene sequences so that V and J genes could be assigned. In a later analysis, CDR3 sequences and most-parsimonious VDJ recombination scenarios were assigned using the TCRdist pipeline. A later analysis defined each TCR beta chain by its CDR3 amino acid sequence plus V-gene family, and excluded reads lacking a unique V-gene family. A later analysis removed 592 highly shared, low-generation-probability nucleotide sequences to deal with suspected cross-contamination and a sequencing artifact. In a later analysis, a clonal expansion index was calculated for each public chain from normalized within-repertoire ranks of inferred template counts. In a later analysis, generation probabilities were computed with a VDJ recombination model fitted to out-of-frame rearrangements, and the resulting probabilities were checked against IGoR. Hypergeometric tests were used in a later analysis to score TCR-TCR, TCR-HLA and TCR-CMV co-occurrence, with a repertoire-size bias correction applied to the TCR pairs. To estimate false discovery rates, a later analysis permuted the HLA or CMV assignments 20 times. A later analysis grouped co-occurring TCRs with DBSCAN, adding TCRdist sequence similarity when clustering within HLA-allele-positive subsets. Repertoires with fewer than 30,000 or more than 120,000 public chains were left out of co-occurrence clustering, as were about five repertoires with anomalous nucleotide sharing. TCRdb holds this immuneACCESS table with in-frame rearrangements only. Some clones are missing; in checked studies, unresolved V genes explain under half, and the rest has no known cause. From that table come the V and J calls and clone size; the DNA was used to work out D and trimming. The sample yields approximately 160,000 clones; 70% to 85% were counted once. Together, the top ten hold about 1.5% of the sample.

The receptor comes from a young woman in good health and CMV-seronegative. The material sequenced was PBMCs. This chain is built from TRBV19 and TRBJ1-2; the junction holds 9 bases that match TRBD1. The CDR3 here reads CASSVAGTGFGGYTF. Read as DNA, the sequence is TGTGCCAGTAGTGTCGCCGGGACAGGGTTCGGTGGCTACACCTTC.